These T cell receptor beta chains were read from a single sample in a study of T cells in Graves' hyperthyroidism and ophthalmopathy. TCRdb re-called the multiplex PCR reads with MiXCR, one entry per CDR3 protein. This table has 480,000 or so distinct CDR3 sequences, around 14% appearing once. Specimen: blood. All receptors derive from a woman aged 18-35 years with Graves' hyperthyroidism. Both conserved end residues are part of each CDR3. A D gene is named only where the DNA matches it firmly. Clone size is shown for a subset of rows, as once, few, many or a class of expanded clone.

TRBV20-1	TRBJ2-1	-	TRBD1	CSARLTGGTNEQFF	TGCAGTGCTAGGTTGACAGGGGGCACCAATGAGCAGTTCTTC
TRBV6-2/TRBV6-3	TRBJ1-2	few	TRBD1	CASTRGTGVPYGYTF	TGTGCCAGCACCCGAGGGACAGGGGTGCCTTATGGCTACACCTTC
TRBV6-1	TRBJ2-1	many	-	CASNKTRGVAEQFF	TGTGCCAGCAACAAGACTAGAGGGGTGGCTGAGCAGTTCTTC
TRBV12-3/TRBV12-4	TRBJ2-2	many	-	CASSLRGGGELFF	TGTGCCAGCAGTTTAAGGGGCGGCGGGGAGCTGTTTTTT
TRBV6-5	TRBJ2-7	few	-	CASSYLPNEQYF	TGTGCCAGCAGTTACCTCCCCAACGAGCAGTACTTC
TRBV20-1	TRBJ2-3	few	TRBD2	CSARAGAGVAGLTDTQYF	TGCAGTGCTAGAGCCGGGGCAGGGGTAGCGGGACTCACAGATACGCAGTATTTT
TRBV5-1	TRBJ1-4	few	TRBD1	CASSPTTGGDEKLFF	TGCGCCAGCAGCCCCACCACAGGGGGTGATGAAAAACTGTTTTTT
TRBV6-4	TRBJ2-2	-	-	CASNVTSPNTGELFF	TGTGCCAGCAATGTTACCAGTCCCAACACCGGGGAGCTGTTTTTT
TRBV7-3	TRBJ2-5	once	-	CASSQRHRYQETQYF	TGTGCCAGCAGCCAGCGCCACAGATACCAAGAGACCCAGTACTTC
TRBV4-1	TRBJ2-6	-	-	CASSQERANVLTF	TGCGCCAGCAGCCAAGAAAGGGCCAACGTCCTGACTTTC
TRBV12-3/TRBV12-4	TRBJ2-3	many	-	CASRYSRFSPLPSTDTQYF	TGTGCCAGCAGATATAGTCGGTTCTCCCCCTTGCCTAGCACAGATACGCAGTATTTT
TRBV5-1	TRBJ2-1	many	TRBD2	CASSSLAGVGYNEQFF	TGTGCCAGCAGTTCTCTAGCGGGAGTGGGCTACAATGAGCAGTTCTTC
TRBV29-1	TRBJ1-5	many	TRBD1	CSVGTGTYSNQPQHF	TGCAGCGTTGGGACAGGAACTTATAGCAATCAGCCCCAGCATTTT
TRBV12-3/TRBV12-4	TRBJ2-4	many	-	CASTQGGLLAKNIQYF	TGTGCCAGCACCCAAGGAGGTCTCCTAGCCAAAAACATTCAGTACTTC
TRBV7-9	TRBJ2-2	many	-	CASSLAGGLGELFF	TGTGCCAGCAGCTTAGCGGGAGGTCTCGGGGAGCTGTTTTTT
TRBV16	TRBJ1-6	few	-	CASSQSGQPTSYNSPLHF	TGTGCCAGCAGCCAATCGGGTCAACCTACCTCCTATAATTCACCCCTCCACTTT
TRBV7-3	TRBJ2-3	-	TRBD1	CASSFSGTGGLDTQYF	TGTGCCAGCAGTTTCTCCGGGACAGGGGGCTTGGATACGCAGTATTTT
TRBV6-1	TRBJ2-2	few	-	CASSEKGGRELFF	TGTGCCAGCAGTGAAAAGGGAGGTCGGGAGCTGTTTTTT
TRBV7-6	TRBJ2-7	few	TRBD2	CASSLGLAGGPDEQYF	TGTGCCAGCAGCTTAGGACTAGCGGGAGGGCCGGACGAGCAGTACTTC
TRBV12-3/TRBV12-4	TRBJ1-1	many	-	CASVGGATEAFF	TGTGCCAGCGTGGGGGGGGCGACTGAAGCTTTCTTT
TRBV11-2	TRBJ2-1	many	TRBD2	CASSLLAGLGNEQFF	TGTGCCAGCAGCTTACTAGCGGGATTAGGCAATGAGCAGTTCTTC
TRBV19	TRBJ1-2	few	TRBD1	CASKGTEQANYGYTF	TGTGCCAGTAAAGGGACAGAACAAGCTAACTATGGCTACACCTTC
TRBV19	TRBJ1-2	many	-	CASSIGRGISYGYTF	TGTGCCAGTAGTATAGGGAGGGGGATCAGCTATGGCTACACCTTC
TRBV24-1	TRBJ2-1	many	-	CATSDPQDSYNEQFF	TGTGCCACCAGTGATCCCCAGGATTCCTACAATGAGCAGTTCTTC
TRBV24-1	TRBJ1-1	once	-	CATSEGDLNTEAFF	TGTGCCACCAGTGAGGGGGATTTGAACACTGAAGCTTTCTTT
TRBV6-1	TRBJ2-1	many	-	CASSETGDNEQFF	TGTGCCAGCAGTGAAACGGGCGACAATGAGCAGTTCTTC
TRBV3-1	TRBJ2-1	many	-	CASSQGAEQFF	TGTGCCAGCAGCCAAGGAGCCGAGCAGTTCTTC
TRBV20-1	TRBJ2-2	-	TRBD1	CSALTRGTALRELFF	TGCAGTGCTCTCACTAGGGGGACAGCCCTCCGGGAGCTGTTTTTT
TRBV11-2	TRBJ1-2	many	-	CASSFGEDTANYGYTF	TGTGCCAGCAGCTTTGGAGAGGACACCGCTAACTATGGCTACACCTTC
TRBV25-1	TRBJ1-3	few	-	CASTGSGNTIYF	TGTGCCAGCACAGGCTCTGGAAACACCATATATTTT
TRBV7-9	TRBJ1-1	many	-	CASRPTGSEAFF	TGTGCCAGCAGACCAACAGGGTCTGAAGCTTTCTTT
TRBV18	TRBJ2-4	-	TRBD1	CASSRGQGLAKNIQYF	TGTGCCAGCTCACGAGGACAGGGCCTAGCCAAAAACATTCAGTACTTC
TRBV30	TRBJ2-7	many	TRBD1	CAWSVRDRDSYEQYF	TGTGCCTGGAGTGTCCGAGACAGGGACTCCTACGAGCAGTACTTC
TRBV6-2/TRBV6-3	TRBJ2-2	many	-	CGARDSTLVGELFF	TGTGGCGCCAGGGACTCGACTCTGGTCGGGGAGCTGTTTTTT
TRBV12-3/TRBV12-4	TRBJ2-1	few	-	CASSLLGGGPQFF	TGTGCCAGCAGTTTACTAGGGGGAGGTCCTCAGTTCTTC
TRBV4-1	TRBJ2-2	many	-	CASSRLPNTGELFF	TGCGCCAGCAGCCGACTACCCAACACCGGGGAGCTGTTTTTT
TRBV6-1	TRBJ2-3	-	-	CASSESRLMDTQYF	TGTGCCAGCAGTGAATCGCGCCTGATGGATACGCAGTATTTT
TRBV9	TRBJ1-3	many	-	CASSVGSGNTIYF	TGTGCCAGCAGCGTCGGATCTGGAAACACCATATATTTT
TRBV7-3	TRBJ2-3	-	TRBD2	CASSLGPAGVFKSTDTQCF	TGTGCCAGCAGCTTAGGTCCAGCGGGAGTTTTTAAAAGCACAGATACTCAGTGTTTT
TRBV20-1	TRBJ2-7	many	TRBD2	CSAVTFAAGEGDEQYF	TGCAGTGCCGTCACCTTTGCGGCGGGAGAAGGCGACGAGCAGTACTTC
TRBV13	TRBJ1-2	many	-	CASSSVGASNYGYTF	TGTGCCAGCAGTTCAGTCGGAGCGTCTAACTATGGCTACACCTTC
TRBV24-1	TRBJ1-3	many	-	CATSGGGEDGNTIYF	TGTGCCACCAGTGGCGGAGGGGAAGATGGAAACACCATATATTTT
TRBV10-3	TRBJ2-2	many	TRBD2	CAILAGGPNTGELFF	TGTGCCATCTTAGCGGGAGGGCCGAACACCGGGGAGCTGTTTTTT
TRBV27	TRBJ2-2	few	-	CASSRGDPNTGELFF	TGTGCCAGCAGCAGGGGGGATCCGAACACCGGGGAGCTGTTTTTT
TRBV24-1	TRBJ2-1	many	-	CATSDRTTRSSYNEQFF	TGTGCCACCAGTGATAGGACAACCCGGAGCTCCTACAATGAGCAGTTCTTC